This T cell receptor beta chain was sequenced during a study of Ad26.COV2.S vaccination and SARS-CoV-2 variants. Study details: Administration of Ad26.COV2.S was intramuscular, either once or twice 56 days apart. Study-level points and caveats: Comparable non-spike TCR breadth was observed in vaccine and placebo recipients.

Measured with immunoSEQ multiplex PCR; TCRdb has only the in-frame clones, and not every one. The sample lists 320,000 or so clones, roughly nine tenths occurring once. On this clone itself: The antigen remains undetermined.

Documented treatment: roughly 19 received Ad26.COV2.S at low or high dose, single or two shots; 5 received placebo; per-sample allocation not given. Sampling was done on day 63 after the first vaccine or placebo injection. Cohort 1b enrolled adults aged 18-55 years in Boston. This vaccine is an Ad26 vector that expresses the Wuhan-strain SARS-CoV-2 spike. This CDR3 is built from 14 residues. Germline trimming cut 5 bases from V and 6 bases from J; bases unmatched to any gene: 9. Germline CDR1 reads MNHNY; CDR2 reads SVGAGI (reference sequence). The sample was peripheral blood, taken in a trial of Ad26.COV2.S vaccine versus placebo. The receptor's source is a person aged 18-60 years who received the Ad26.COV2.S COVID-19 vaccine or a placebo. This rearrangement joins TRBV6-6 to TRBJ1-1; TRBD1 agrees at 7 bases. The CDR3 region is CASSDRVEVAEAFF. DNA of the CDR3: TGTGCCAGCAGTGACAGGGTGGAGGTGGCTGAAGCTTTCTTT.